This T cell receptor beta chain stems from a study of radiation and T cells in renal cell carcinoma. This clone was found once. The antigen is undetermined. Indicated time point: blood 4 weeks post-SBRT, at nephrectomy. As for treatment: 15 Gy SBRT to primary tumor, nephrectomy 4 weeks later. Nephrectomy followed 15 Gy stereotactic body radiation by 4 weeks. Germline loops: CDR1 SGHRS, CDR2 YFSETQ. Trimming took off 0 bases at V and 8 bases at J, with 9 bases between the two ends. The CDR3 consists of 14 residues. Findings and limits, study-wide: Top tumor clonotypes rose in blood 2 weeks post-radiation, then contracted.

Data came from immunoSEQ multiplex PCR; TCRdb stores just in-frame clones and leaves some out. The sample holds roughly 170,000 clones, about 88% seen once. The sample was blood, taken from a patient whose treatment included radiotherapy and nephrectomy. This clonotype was sampled from a woman in her fifties or sixties with renal cell carcinoma. The chain recombines TRBV5-1 with TRBJ1-6, with a possible D match to TRBD1 (5 bases). The CDR3: CASSLDRSDSPLHF. In DNA form, the CDR3 reads TGCGCCAGCAGCTTGGACAGGTCCGATTCACCCCTCCACTTT.